The clone carrying this TCR beta chain came up a few times. Its antigen is undetermined. CDR1 and CDR2 from the germline V gene are SGHTA and FQGNSA. V lost 4 bases and J lost 4, with 8 bases in between. The CDR3 runs to 13 residues. This record belongs to a study of cytomegalovirus exposure and HLA in healthy donors. Findings of the study overall: When the data were analyzed later, several of the most significant clusters appeared to be linked to common viral pathogens.

PCR was performed using 60 Vbeta and 13 Jbeta primers. The repertoire was sequenced with immunoSEQ multiplex PCR; TCRdb's copy has only in-frame clones and lacks some. Of 100,000 to 150,000 clones listed, 65% to 85% are singletons. The sample comprised PBMCs. The V call is TRBV7-2, the J call TRBJ1-5; TRBD1 is a possible D gene (5 bases). The receptor was isolated from a woman aged 40 to 50 in good health and CMV-seronegative. CDR3 nucleotides: TGTGCCAGCAGCTGGGCAGGGAATCAGCCCCAGCATTTT. The encoded protein is CASSWAGNQPQHF.